The 31 T cell receptor beta chains given below trace back to one sample, sequenced in a study of tissue T cells after allogeneic stem cell transplantation. Documented time point: mouse harvest day 7 after allogeneic transplant. The graft held 10^6 splenic CD5+ T cells and 10^7 T-cell-depleted bone marrow cells. Profiled with immunoSEQ multiplex PCR; TCRdb holds only in-frame clones, not every one. The data contain under 8,000 clones, roughly half of them singletons. Sequenced sample: gut tissue. Every receptor here comes from a female BALB/c mouse given C57BL/6 T cells with graft-versus-host disease after an allogeneic hematopoietic cell transplant.

To note about this clone: The gene names here belong to mouse. The read comes to an end 1 residue before the CDR3 does, leaving the germline J gene to fill in the end. The chain employs TRBV23 and TRBJ1-1; TRBD1, the D gene given by the table, was not confirmed from the DNA. Germline CDR1 KGHTA, CDR2 FQNQQP. There are 14 residues in the CDR3. The CDR3 protein is CSSSQSTANTEVFF. The CDR3 bases that were read are TGCTCCAGCAGTCAATCGACAGCAAACACAGAAGTCTTC.

Worth noting for this clone: Gene names are mouse gene names. The read comes to an end 1 residue before the CDR3 does, leaving the germline J gene to fill in the end. The chain recombines TRBV26 with TRBJ2-4; D possibly uses TRBD1 or TRBD2 (5 bases each). The CDR3 is 15 residues long. Trimming shortened V by 2 bases and J by 0 bases, and 9 bases separated the two germline ends. The germline CDR1 and CDR2 sequences are KGHPV and FQNQEV (reference sequence). The part of the CDR3 DNA that was read is TGTGCCAGCAGTCTGGGAGGGGCTAGTCAAAACACCTTGTAC. Translating it yields CASSLGGASQNTLY. The full CDR3 reads CASSLGGASQNTLYF.

Notes on this clone: Genes here carry mouse names. The CDR3 is cut off 1 residue early in the read; its end comes from the germline J gene. The gene calls are TRBV3 and TRBJ1-3, with D possibly being TRBD1 (6 bases). The CDR3 has 12 amino acids. V lost 2 bases and J lost 9, with 8 bases in between. Germline V lookup: CDR1 SNHLY, CDR2 FYNGKV (reference sequence). The sequenced part of the CDR3 DNA is TGTGCCAGCAGCTTACCAGGGGCTACGCTCTAT. Amino acids: CASSLPGATLY. The full CDR3 protein reads CASSLPGATLYF.

Concerning this clone itself: Genes here carry mouse names. Sequencing ends 1 residue short of the CDR3 end; the germline J gene provides the rest. This chain uses TRBV26 with TRBJ2-4; D is ambiguous. CDR3 length: 12 residues. The germline CDR1 and CDR2 sequences are KGHPV and FQNQEV (reference sequence). Between the trimmed V and J ends, which lost 0 bases and 4 bases, there was a span of 2 bases. The covered CDR3 bases are TGTGCCAGCAGTCTGTCGGAAAACACCTTGTAC. As protein: CASSLSENTLY. The full CDR3 is CASSLSENTLYF.

Comments on this clone: The genes and germline here are from mouse. Read coverage stops 1 residue before the CDR3 terminus; the germline J gene supplies the remainder. V gene TRBV26 combines with J gene TRBJ2-7; 7 bases fit TRBD1. Trimming at V came to 3 bases and at J to 0 bases, leaving 2 bases not matched to a gene. Germline V gene sequence: CDR1 KGHPV, CDR2 FQNQEV (reference sequence). There are 14 residues in the CDR3. CDR3 in amino acids: CASSLQGVSYEQYF. The DNA read from the CDR3 is TGTGCCAGCAGTCTTCAGGGGGTCTCCTATGAACAGTAC.

This clone was counted a single time. Any gene name here is a mouse gene name. CDR3 amino acids: CASSQDRTTNTEVFF. The CDR3 bases that were read are TGTGCCAGCAGCCAAGATAGGACAACAAACACAGAAGTCTTC. The genes are TRBV5 and TRBJ1-1; D might be TRBD1 (5 bases). The CDR3 goes on 1 residue after the read ends, and that part is filled in from the germline J gene. Germline CDR1 and CDR2: LGHNA and YNLKQL (reference sequence). The CDR3 consists of 15 residues. V gave up 0 bases and J gave up 0 bases, with 8 bases separating them.

A single count supports this clone. Gene names are mouse gene names. The read finishes 1 residue shy of the CDR3 end, and the germline J gene is used to complete it. The rearrangement uses TRBV24 and TRBJ2-4, with D tentatively TRBD1 or TRBD2 (5 bases each). V was cut by 5 bases and J by 2 bases, with 11 bases left in between. There are 14 residues in the CDR3. Germline V lookup: CDR1 KGHTA, CDR2 FRNEEI. CDR3 sequence: CASSFGTHQNTLYF. Incomplete CDR3 DNA: TGTGCCAGCAGTTTCGGGACCCATCAAAACACCTTGTAC.

This clone was detected a few times. Gene names denote mouse genes. Coverage ceases 1 residue before the CDR3 finishes, and the germline J gene fills in the end. The chain recombines TRBV13-2 with TRBJ1-5; 8 bases align to TRBD1. The CDR3 runs to 13 residues. Germline V gene data show CDR1 as NNHNN and CDR2 as SYGAGS (reference sequence). V shed 3 bases and J 6 bases; nucleotides not matched to a gene: 2. The DNA read from the CDR3 is TGTGCCAGCGGTGGACAGGGGAGCCAGGCTCCGCTT. Its translation is CASGGQGSQAPL. In full, the CDR3 reads CASGGQGSQAPLF.

On this clone: The gene names given are mouse names. Read data end 1 residue before the CDR3 end; the end is taken from the germline J gene. V gene TRBV26 combines with J gene TRBJ2-5; perhaps TRBD1 as D (6 bases). Germline assignment: CDR1 KGHPV and CDR2 FQNQEV (reference sequence). This CDR3 region has 14 residues. V lost 3 bases to trimming and J lost 3 bases, with 10 bases between them. The CDR3 loop is CASSLGGRQDTQYF. Partial CDR3 DNA: TGTGCCAGCAGTCTAGGGGGACGGCAAGACACCCAGTAC. Using reference TRBV26 and TRBJ2-5 for the parts outside the CDR3, the full variable domain is NSKVIQTPRYLVKGQGQKAKMRCIPEKGHPVVFWYQQNKNNEFKFLINFQNQEVLQQIDMTEKRFSAECPSNSPCSLEIQSSEAGDSALYLCASSLGGRQDTQYFGPGTRLLVL.

Comments on this clone: Gene names are the mouse ones. The read falls 1 residue short of the CDR3 end, and the missing part is taken from the germline J gene. V gene TRBV13-3 combines with J gene TRBJ2-3, with D unresolved. V gave up 3 bases and J gave up 0 bases, with 11 bases separating them. This CDR3 is 15 amino acids long. Germline V gene sequence: CDR1 NNHDY, CDR2 SYVADS. CDR3 DNA, as far as it was read: TGTGCCAGCAGTGGGGAGGGAAGGAGTGCAGAAACGCTGTAT. It translates to CASSGEGRSAETLY. The full CDR3 reads CASSGEGRSAETLYF.

A few counts support this clone. The listed genes are named as in mouse. The read ends 1 residue early relative to the CDR3; the germline J gene fills the gap. The chain employs TRBV26 and TRBJ2-1; 11 bases are shared with TRBD2. Germline trimming cut 8 bases from V and 4 bases from J; bases unmatched to any gene: 4. CDR3 length equals 14 residues. From germline, CDR1 is KGHPV and CDR2 FQNQEV (reference sequence). This chain's CDR3 is CASCRDWGYAEQFF. The part of the CDR3 DNA that was read is TGTGCCAGCTGCCGGGACTGGGGGTATGCTGAGCAGTTC.

Comments on this clone: Mouse germline and gene names are used. Sequencing ends 1 residue short of the CDR3 end; the germline J gene provides the rest. The rearrangement joins TRBV3 to TRBJ2-1, with 10 nucleotides matching TRBD2. The CDR3 contains 14 residues. Looked up from germline, CDR1 is SNHLY and CDR2 is FYNGKV (reference sequence). Trimming took 4 bases from V and 5 from J; bases not matched to a gene: 2. Partial CDR3 DNA: TGTGCCAGCAGCTCGGGACTGGGGAATGCTGAGCAGTTC. As protein: CASSSGLGNAEQF. The full-length CDR3 reads as CASSSGLGNAEQFF.

Comment on this clone: Gene names are mouse gene names. From the germline J gene comes the end of the CDR3, since the read stops 1 residue before it. The chain joins TRBV3 to TRBJ2-7, with 8 bases identical to TRBD1. The CDR3 covers 14 residues. CDR1 and CDR2 from the germline V gene are SNHLY and FYNGKV (reference sequence). The J segment lost 1 base and the V segment lost 3 bases, leaving 2 bases of the junction unmatched. CDR3 region: CASSFRQGSYEQYF. CDR3 bases read: TGTGCCAGCAGCTTCCGACAGGGGTCCTATGAACAGTAC.

To note about this clone: Gene names are mouse gene names. The read ends 1 residue early relative to the CDR3; the germline J gene fills the gap. The J gene is TRBJ2-5, the V gene TRBV26; D ambiguous. CDR1 KGHPV and CDR2 FQNQEV come from the germline V gene (reference sequence). This CDR3 is built from 14 residues. Between the trimmed V and J ends, which lost 4 bases and 2 bases, there was a span of 10 bases. The CDR3 reads CASSPPPVQDTQYF. Partial CDR3 DNA: TGTGCCAGCAGTCCCCCCCCAGTCCAAGACACCCAGTAC. The full variable domain, with the rest looked up from reference TRBV26 and TRBJ2-5, is NSKVIQTPRYLVKGQGQKAKMRCIPEKGHPVVFWYQQNKNNEFKFLINFQNQEVLQQIDMTEKRFSAECPSNSPCSLEIQSSEAGDSALYLCASSPPPVQDTQYFGPGTRLLVL.

Note on this clone: Genes and germline are mouse. The CDR3 is cut off 1 residue early in the read; its end comes from the germline J gene. J is TRBJ1-4 and V is TRBV12-2; D unclear. Germline CDR1 reads SGHLS; CDR2 reads HYDKME. Trimming took off 0 bases at V and 0 bases at J, with 4 bases between the two ends. There are 14 residues in the CDR3. The sequenced CDR3 bases are TGTGCCAGCTCTCTCTCAATTTCCAACGAAAGATTATTT. Residues: CASSLSISNERLF. The entire CDR3 sequence reads CASSLSISNERLFF.

Notes on this clone: Gene labels here are mouse ones. The read ends 1 residue early relative to the CDR3; the germline J gene fills the gap. The chain recombines TRBV15 with TRBJ2-2; D uncertain. The CDR3 consists of 13 residues. Deletions cut 3 bases from V and 1 base from J, with 3 bases between. Per germline, CDR1 SGHND and CDR2 FRSKSL. The CDR3 is CASSFKNTGQLYF. The CDR3 DNA, read in part, is TGTGCCAGCAGTTTCAAAAACACCGGGCAGCTCTAC.

On this clone itself: These gene names are mouse names. The read comes to an end 1 residue before the CDR3 does, leaving the germline J gene to fill in the end. The genes are TRBV2 and TRBJ2-7; 10 bases align to TRBD1. Losses at the gene ends were 4 bases for V and 4 bases for J; bases not matched to a gene: 4. This CDR3 region has 14 residues. The germline gives CDR1 LGHNA, CDR2 YSYQKL. The sequenced CDR3 bases are TGTGCCAGCAGCCCCGGGACAGGGGTTTATGAACAGTAC. This gives the protein CASSPGTGVYEQY. The full CDR3 protein reads CASSPGTGVYEQYF.

Concerning this clone: Mouse germline and gene names are used. The CDR3 is cut off 1 residue early in the read; its end comes from the germline J gene. The J gene is TRBJ2-4, the V gene TRBV26; 9 bases are shared with TRBD1. The CDR3 totals 14 residues. In germline, CDR1 is KGHPV, CDR2 FQNQEV (reference sequence). The ends lost 4 bases at V and 7 bases at J; junction bases unmatched: 6. CDR3 DNA (partial): TGTGCCAGCAGTCCGGGACAGGGACAGTACACCTTGTAC. Translation: CASSPGQGQYTLY. In full, the CDR3 reads CASSPGQGQYTLYF. The full variable domain, with the rest looked up from reference TRBV26 and TRBJ2-4, is NSKVIQTPRYLVKGQGQKAKMRCIPEKGHPVVFWYQQNKNNEFKFLINFQNQEVLQQIDMTEKRFSAECPSNSPCSLEIQSSEAGDSALYLCASSPGQGQYTLYFGAGTRLSVL.

About this clone itself: Mouse names are used for the genes. With the read ending 1 residue before the CDR3 end, the germline J gene is used to fill in that end. V is TRBV19 and J is TRBJ2-2; TRBD2 matches at 8 bases. This CDR3 is built from 16 residues. In germline, CDR1 is FNHDT, CDR2 SITEND (reference sequence). Trimming removed 2 bases from V and 1 base from J; junction bases left unmatched: 4. The sequenced CDR3 bases are TGTGCCAGCAGTATCTGGACTGGGAGAAACACCGGGCAGCTCTAC. Residues: CASSIWTGRNTGQLY. The whole CDR3 reads CASSIWTGRNTGQLYF.

Worth noting for this clone: Gene names follow the mouse nomenclature. The CDR3 extends 1 residue past the end of the read, so its final part is completed from the germline J gene. The genes are TRBV15 and TRBJ1-1; possible D gene TRBD1, 5 bases. The CDR3 is 14 amino acids. Looked up from germline, CDR1 is SGHND and CDR2 is FRSKSL. V lost 5 bases to trimming and J lost 0 bases, with 10 bases between them. The CDR3 sequence is CASSRGGSNTEVFF. The covered CDR3 bases are TGTGCCAGCAGTCGGGGGGGGTCAAACACAGAAGTCTTC.

With regard to this clone: The genes and germline here are from mouse. The read terminates 1 residue ahead of where the CDR3 ends, so the germline J gene completes it. This chain links TRBV5 with TRBJ1-6; weak D call: TRBD1 (5 bases). TRBJ1-6 is annotated as an ORF whose role is uncertain. The CDR3 consists of 13 residues. Per germline, CDR1 LGHNA and CDR2 YNLKQL (reference sequence). Trimming removed 2 bases from V and 8 bases from J, with 7 bases in between. CDR3 residues: CASSQQGDSPLYF. The CDR3 DNA, read in part, is TGTGCCAGCAGCCAACAGGGTGATTCGCCCCTCTAC.

This clone has more than one count but fewer than ten. The listed genes are named as in mouse. The CDR3 goes on 1 residue after the read ends, and that part is filled in from the germline J gene. The V and J genes are TRBV16 and TRBJ1-6; D is undetermined. TRBJ1-6 is flagged as an ORF with uncertain function. Germline V gene lookup returns CDR1 SGHSA and CDR2 FRNQAP. Trimming took off 4 bases at V and 0 bases at J, with 7 bases between the two ends. This CDR3 is built from 15 residues. The covered CDR3 bases are TGTGCAAGCAGCTCGACAATTTCCTATAATTCGCCCCTCTAC. The encoded protein is CASSSTISYNSPLY. The complete CDR3 sequence is CASSSTISYNSPLYF.

Regarding this clone: Mouse names are used for the genes. The read terminates 1 residue before the CDR3 end, so the remaining end is supplied by the germline J gene. This sequence joins TRBV26 and TRBJ2-7, with 8 positions matching TRBD1. The CDR3 runs to 12 residues. The V segment lost 6 bases and the J segment 4 bases; nucleotides outside the gene matches: 2. Germline CDR1 reads KGHPV; CDR2 reads FQNQEV (reference sequence). Incomplete CDR3 DNA: TGTGCCAGCAGCCAGGGGGCGTATGAACAGTAC. Its translation is CASSQGAYEQY. The full-length CDR3 reads as CASSQGAYEQYF.

This clone has just one count. Genes here carry mouse names. Sequencing ends 1 residue short of the CDR3 end; the germline J gene provides the rest. V is TRBV26 and J is TRBJ2-5; TRBD2 matches 9 bases. This CDR3 spans 15 amino acids. After removal of 2 bases from V and 11 bases from J, the junction contained 11 bases not matched to a gene. Germline CDR1 reads KGHPV; CDR2 reads FQNQEV (reference sequence). The CDR3 bases that were read are TGTGCCAGCAGTCTGGACTGGGGGACCCATCGGGGCCAGTAC. Translation gives CASSLDWGTHRGQY. The whole CDR3 protein reads CASSLDWGTHRGQYF.

Regarding this clone: The listed genes are named as in mouse. The read halts 1 residue ahead of the CDR3 end, with the missing end drawn from the germline J gene. Different DNA sequences within this sample yield the same CDR3. J is TRBJ2-1 and V is TRBV26; TRBD1 is a possible D gene (5 bases). The CDR3 totals 14 residues. V dropped 3 bases and J dropped 1 base, with 7 bases sitting between them. Germline V gene sequence: CDR1 KGHPV, CDR2 FQNQEV (reference sequence). This CDR3 is CASSLAGNYAEQFF. Incomplete CDR3 DNA: TGTGCCAGCAGTCTTGCAGGGAACTATGCTGAGCAGTTC.

Of note for this clone: Gene names follow the mouse nomenclature. The read ends 1 residue shy of where the CDR3 ends; the end is completed using the germline J gene. The V call is TRBV17, the J call TRBJ2-7; 10 nucleotides line up with TRBD2. After removal of 7 bases from V and 7 bases from J, the junction contained 1 base not matched to a gene. The CDR3 covers 11 residues. Germline V CDR1 and CDR2: MNHDT, YYDKIL. The CDR3 bases that were read are TGTGCTAGCAAGACTGGGGGGGAACAGTAC. Its protein product is CASKTGGEQY. The entire CDR3 is CASKTGGEQYF.

In its sample, this clone is medium-sized. Mouse names are used for the genes. The missing CDR3 end, 1 residue past where the read stops, is filled in from the germline J gene. The chain is built from TRBV26 and TRBJ2-7, with TRBD1 identical over 7 bases. The CDR3 covers 13 residues. Germline CDR1 is KGHPV and CDR2 is FQNQEV (reference sequence). Trimming cost V 4 bases and J 3 bases; bases outside gene matches: 3. CDR3 DNA (partial): TGTGCCAGCAGTCCGGGACAGTTCTATGAACAGTAC. This encodes CASSPGQFYEQY. The whole CDR3 reads CASSPGQFYEQYF.

Comments on this clone: Genes and germline come from the mouse. The DNA ends 1 residue before the CDR3 does, and the rest of the CDR3 is filled in from the germline J gene. This chain uses TRBV23 with TRBJ2-7; TRBD2, the table's D call, lacks a check against the DNA. Germline V gene data show CDR1 as KGHTA and CDR2 as FQNQQP. The CDR3 totals 15 residues. The CDR3 bases that were read are TGCTCCAGCAGTCAATCAAGGACTGGGGGGTATGAACAGTAC. It is translated as CSSSQSRTGGYEQY. The CDR3 in full is CSSSQSRTGGYEQYF. Full variable domain (rest looked up from reference TRBV23 and TRBJ2-7): DAAVTQKPRYLIKMKGQEAEMKCIPEKGHTAVFWYQQKQSKELKFLIYFQNQQPLDQIDMVKERFSAVCPSSSLCSLGIRTCEAEDSALYLCSSSQSRTGGYEQYFGPGTRLTVL.

This clone has only a few counts. Gene names are mouse gene names. The read ends 1 residue shy of where the CDR3 ends; the end is completed using the germline J gene. The chain recombines TRBV26 with TRBJ1-3; no firm D call. The CDR3 runs 13 residues. CDR1 KGHPV and CDR2 FQNQEV come from the germline V gene (reference sequence). V lost 3 bases, J lost 3 bases, and 6 bases lay in between. The CDR3 protein is CASSLPHGNTLYF. The part of the CDR3 DNA that was read is TGTGCCAGCAGTCTCCCCCATGGAAATACGCTCTAT.

The sample holds a few counts of this clone. Gene names and germline match the mouse. The read stops 1 residue short of the end of the CDR3; the missing end is completed from the germline J gene. The chain carries TRBV26 and TRBJ1-2, with a tentative D call TRBD1 (6 bases). There are 13 residues in the CDR3. Germline V gene data show CDR1 as KGHPV and CDR2 as FQNQEV (reference sequence). V lost 5 bases, J lost 3 bases, and 10 bases lay in between. The sequenced CDR3 bases are TGTGCCAGCAGTATTTCAGGGGACTCCGACTACACC. It translates to CASSISGDSDYT. The CDR3 in its entirety is CASSISGDSDYTF.

A note on this clone: Here the gene names and germline are mouse. The CDR3 goes on 1 residue after the read ends, and that part is filled in from the germline J gene. The chain is built from TRBV23 and TRBJ1-3; TRBD1 was called by the table and not checked on the DNA. Germline CDR1 and CDR2: KGHTA and FQNQQP. The CDR3 is made up of 15 amino acids. Here the CDR3 reads CSSSHGQGAGNTLYF. The CDR3 DNA, read in part, is TGCTCCAGCAGTCATGGACAGGGGGCTGGAAATACGCTCTAT.